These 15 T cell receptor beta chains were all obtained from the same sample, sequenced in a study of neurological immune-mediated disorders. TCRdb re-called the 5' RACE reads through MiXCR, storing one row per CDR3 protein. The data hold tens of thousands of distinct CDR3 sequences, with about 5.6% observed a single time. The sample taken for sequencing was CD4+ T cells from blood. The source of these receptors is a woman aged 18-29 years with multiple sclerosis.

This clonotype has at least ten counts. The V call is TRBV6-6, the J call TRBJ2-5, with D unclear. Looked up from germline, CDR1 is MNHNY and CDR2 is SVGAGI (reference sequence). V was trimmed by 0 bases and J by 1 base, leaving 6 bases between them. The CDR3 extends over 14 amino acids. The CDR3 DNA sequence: TGTGCCAGCAGTTACTCTAGTGCCCAAGAGACCCAGTACTTC. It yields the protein CASSYSSAQETQYF.

CDR3 residues: CASSIIGRDYGYTF. Here the CDR3 DNA reads TGTGCCAGTAGTATTATTGGTCGTGACTATGGCTACACCTTC. The V call is TRBV19, the J call TRBJ1-2; D remains unclear. V lost 3 bases and J lost 3, with 11 bases in between. This CDR3 is 14 amino acids long. From germline, CDR1 is LNHDA and CDR2 SQIVND (reference sequence).

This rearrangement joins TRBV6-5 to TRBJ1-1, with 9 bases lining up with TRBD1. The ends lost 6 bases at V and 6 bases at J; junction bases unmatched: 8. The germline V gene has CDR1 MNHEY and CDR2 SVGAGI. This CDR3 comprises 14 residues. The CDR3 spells CASRSGQGTSEAFF. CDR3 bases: TGTGCCAGCAGGTCGGGACAGGGTACGTCTGAAGCTTTCTTT.

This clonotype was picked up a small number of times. The CDR3 is CASRTGTGYNEQFF. The CDR3 DNA reads as TGTGCCAGCAGAACCGGGACAGGGTACAATGAGCAGTTCTTC. The V call is TRBV27, the J call TRBJ2-1; 9 nucleotides align to TRBD1. The CDR3 extends over 14 amino acids. Germline loops: CDR1 MNHEY, CDR2 SMNVEV (reference sequence). After removal of 6 bases from V and 4 bases from J, the junction contained 4 bases not matched to a gene.

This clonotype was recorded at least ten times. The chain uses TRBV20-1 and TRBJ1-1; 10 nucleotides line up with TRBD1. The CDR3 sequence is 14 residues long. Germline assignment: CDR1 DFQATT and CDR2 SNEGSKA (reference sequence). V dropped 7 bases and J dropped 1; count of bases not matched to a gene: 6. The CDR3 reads CSGTGGVKNTEAFF. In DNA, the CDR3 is TGCAGTGGGACAGGGGGTGTGAAGAACACTGAAGCTTTCTTT.

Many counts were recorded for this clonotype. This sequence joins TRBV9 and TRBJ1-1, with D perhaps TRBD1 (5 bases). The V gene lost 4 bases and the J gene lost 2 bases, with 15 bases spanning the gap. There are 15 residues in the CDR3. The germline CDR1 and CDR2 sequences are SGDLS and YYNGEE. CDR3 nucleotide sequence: TGTGCCAGCAGCCCCCGTTCAGGGTCCAACACTGAAGCTTTCTTT. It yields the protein CASSPRSGSNTEAFF.

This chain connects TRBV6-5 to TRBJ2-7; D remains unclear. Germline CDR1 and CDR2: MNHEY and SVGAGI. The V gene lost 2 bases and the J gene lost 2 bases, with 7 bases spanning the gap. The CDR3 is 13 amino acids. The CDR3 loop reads CASSYAETYEQYF. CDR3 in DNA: TGTGCCAGCAGTTACGCGGAAACCTACGAGCAGTACTTC.

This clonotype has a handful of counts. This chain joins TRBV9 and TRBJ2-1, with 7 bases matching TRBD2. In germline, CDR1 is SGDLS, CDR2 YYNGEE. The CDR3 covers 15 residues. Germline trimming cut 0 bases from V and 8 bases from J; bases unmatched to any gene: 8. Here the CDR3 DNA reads TGTGCCAGCAGCGTAGAAGGGACTAACTTCTATGAGCAGTTCTTC. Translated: CASSVEGTNFYEQFF.

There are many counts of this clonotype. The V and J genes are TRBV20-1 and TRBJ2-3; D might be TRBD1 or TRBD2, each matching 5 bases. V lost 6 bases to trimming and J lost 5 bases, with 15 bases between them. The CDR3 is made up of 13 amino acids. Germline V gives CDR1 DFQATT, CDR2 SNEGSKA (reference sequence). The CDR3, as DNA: TGCAGTGCGGGATTCGGGGCGGAAGATACGCAGTATTTT. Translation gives CSAGFGAEDTQYF.

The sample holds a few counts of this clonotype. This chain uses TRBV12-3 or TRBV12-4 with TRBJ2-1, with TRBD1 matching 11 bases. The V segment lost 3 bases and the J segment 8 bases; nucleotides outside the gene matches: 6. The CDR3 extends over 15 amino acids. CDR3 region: CASSFRDRGKHEQFF. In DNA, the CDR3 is TGTGCCAGCAGTTTTCGGGACAGGGGGAAGCATGAGCAGTTCTTC.

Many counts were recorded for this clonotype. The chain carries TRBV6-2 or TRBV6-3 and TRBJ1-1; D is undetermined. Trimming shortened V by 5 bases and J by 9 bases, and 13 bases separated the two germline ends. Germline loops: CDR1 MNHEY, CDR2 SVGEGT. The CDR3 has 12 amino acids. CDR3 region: CASSPDRIKAFF. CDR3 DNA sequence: TGTGCCAGCAGTCCGGACCGGATTAAAGCTTTCTTT.

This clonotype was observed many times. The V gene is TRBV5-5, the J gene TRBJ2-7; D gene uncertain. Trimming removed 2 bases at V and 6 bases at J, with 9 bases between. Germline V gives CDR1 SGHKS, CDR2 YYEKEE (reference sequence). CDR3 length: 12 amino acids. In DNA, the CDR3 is TGTGCCAGCAGCTTTAGGTCTGGCGAGCAGTACGTC. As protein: CASSFRSGEQYV.

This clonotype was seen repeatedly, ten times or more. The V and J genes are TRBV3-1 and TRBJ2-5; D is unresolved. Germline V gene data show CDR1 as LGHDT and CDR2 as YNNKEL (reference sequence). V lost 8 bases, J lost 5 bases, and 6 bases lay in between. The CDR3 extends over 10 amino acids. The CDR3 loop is CASGRETQYF. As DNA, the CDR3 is TGTGCCAGCGGGCGGGAGACCCAGTACTTC.

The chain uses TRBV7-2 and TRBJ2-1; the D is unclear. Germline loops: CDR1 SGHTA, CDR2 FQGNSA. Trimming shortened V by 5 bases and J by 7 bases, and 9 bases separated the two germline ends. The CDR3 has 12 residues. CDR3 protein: CASSAWLNEQFF. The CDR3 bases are TGTGCCAGCAGCGCCTGGCTTAATGAGCAGTTCTTC.

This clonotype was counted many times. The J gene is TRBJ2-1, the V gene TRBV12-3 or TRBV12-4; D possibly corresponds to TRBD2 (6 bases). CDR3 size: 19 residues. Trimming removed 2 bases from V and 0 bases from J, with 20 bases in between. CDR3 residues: CASSLSMGGGVSSYNEQFF. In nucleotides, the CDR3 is TGTGCCAGCAGTTTATCCATGGGGGGTGGCGTCAGCTCCTACAATGAGCAGTTCTTC.